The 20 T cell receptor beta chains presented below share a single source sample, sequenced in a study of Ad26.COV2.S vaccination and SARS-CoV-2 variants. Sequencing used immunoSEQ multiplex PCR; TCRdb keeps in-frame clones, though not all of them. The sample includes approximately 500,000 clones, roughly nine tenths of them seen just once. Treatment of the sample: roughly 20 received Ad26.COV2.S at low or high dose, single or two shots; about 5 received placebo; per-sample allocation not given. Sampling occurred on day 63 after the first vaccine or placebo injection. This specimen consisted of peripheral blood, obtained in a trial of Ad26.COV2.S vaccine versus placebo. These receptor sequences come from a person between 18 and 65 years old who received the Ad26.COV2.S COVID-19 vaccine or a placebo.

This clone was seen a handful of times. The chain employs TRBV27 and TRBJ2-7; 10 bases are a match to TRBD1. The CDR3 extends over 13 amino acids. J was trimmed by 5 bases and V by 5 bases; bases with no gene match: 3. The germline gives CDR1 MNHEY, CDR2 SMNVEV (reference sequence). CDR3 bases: TGTGCCAGCAGTAGAGGGACAGGGGACGAGCAGTACTTC. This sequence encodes CASSRGTGDEQYF.

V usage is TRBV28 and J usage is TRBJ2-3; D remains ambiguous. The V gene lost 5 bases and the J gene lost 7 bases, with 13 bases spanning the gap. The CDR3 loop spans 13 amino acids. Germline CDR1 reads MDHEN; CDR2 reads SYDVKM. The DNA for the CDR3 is TGTGCCAGCAGTCCACTCAGGCCGAATACGCAGTATTTT. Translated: CASSPLRPNTQYF.

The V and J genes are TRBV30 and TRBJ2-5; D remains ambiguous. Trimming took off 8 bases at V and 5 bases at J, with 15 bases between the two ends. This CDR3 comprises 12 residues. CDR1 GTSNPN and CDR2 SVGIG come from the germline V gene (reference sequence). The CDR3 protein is CALSVNGETQYF. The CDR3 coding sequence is TGTGCCCTCTCGGTAAACGGGGAGACCCAGTACTTC. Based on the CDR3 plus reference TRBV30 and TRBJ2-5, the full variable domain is SQTIHQWPATLVQPVGSPLSLECTVEGTSNPNLYWYRQAAGRGLQLLFYSVGIGQISSEVPQNLSASRPQDRQFILSSKKLLLSDSGFYLCALSVNGETQYFGPGTRLLVL.

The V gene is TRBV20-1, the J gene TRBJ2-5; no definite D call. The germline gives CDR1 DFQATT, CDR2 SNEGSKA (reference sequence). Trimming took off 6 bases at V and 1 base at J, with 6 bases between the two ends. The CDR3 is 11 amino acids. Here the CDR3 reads CSAGAQETQYF. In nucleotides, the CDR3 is TGCAGTGCAGGAGCCCAAGAGACCCAGTACTTC.

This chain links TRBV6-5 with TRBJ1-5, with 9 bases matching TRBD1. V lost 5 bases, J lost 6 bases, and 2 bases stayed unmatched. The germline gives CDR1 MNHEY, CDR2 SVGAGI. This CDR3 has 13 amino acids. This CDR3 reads CASSQDRGQPQHF. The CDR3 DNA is TGTGCCAGCAGTCAGGACAGGGGTCAGCCCCAGCATTTT.

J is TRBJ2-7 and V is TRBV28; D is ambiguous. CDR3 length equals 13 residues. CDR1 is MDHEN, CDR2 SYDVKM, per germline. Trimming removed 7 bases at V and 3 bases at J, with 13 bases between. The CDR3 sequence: CASTDPPSYEQYF. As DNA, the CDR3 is TGTGCCAGCACCGACCCCCCGAGCTACGAGCAGTACTTC.

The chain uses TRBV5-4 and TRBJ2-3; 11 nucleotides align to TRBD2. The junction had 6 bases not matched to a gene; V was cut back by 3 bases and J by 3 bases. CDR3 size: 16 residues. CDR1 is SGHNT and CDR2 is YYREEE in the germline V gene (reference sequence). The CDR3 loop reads CASSSPRLAGTDTQYF. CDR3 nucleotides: TGTGCCAGCAGCTCTCCCAGACTAGCGGGAACAGATACGCAGTATTTT.

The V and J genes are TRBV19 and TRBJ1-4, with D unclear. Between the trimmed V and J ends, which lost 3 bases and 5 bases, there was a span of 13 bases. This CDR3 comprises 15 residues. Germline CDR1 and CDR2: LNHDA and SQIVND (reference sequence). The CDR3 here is CASSIRTGINEKLFF. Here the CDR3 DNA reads TGTGCCAGTAGTATTAGGACGGGGATAAATGAAAAACTGTTTTTT.

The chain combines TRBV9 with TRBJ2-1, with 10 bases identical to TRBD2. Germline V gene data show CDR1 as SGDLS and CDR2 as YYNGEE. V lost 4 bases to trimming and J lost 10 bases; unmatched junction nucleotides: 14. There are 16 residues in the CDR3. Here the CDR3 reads CASSPYGTSATWEQFF. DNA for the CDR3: TGTGCCAGCAGCCCGTATGGGACTAGCGCGACGTGGGAGCAGTTCTTC.

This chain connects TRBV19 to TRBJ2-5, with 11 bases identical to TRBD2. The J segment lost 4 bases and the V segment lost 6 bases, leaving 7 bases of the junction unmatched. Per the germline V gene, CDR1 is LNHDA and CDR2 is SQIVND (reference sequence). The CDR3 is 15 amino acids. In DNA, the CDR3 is TGTGCCAGTAGGTTAGCGGGAGGGCCGGGAGAGACCCAGTACTTC. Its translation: CASRLAGGPGETQYF.

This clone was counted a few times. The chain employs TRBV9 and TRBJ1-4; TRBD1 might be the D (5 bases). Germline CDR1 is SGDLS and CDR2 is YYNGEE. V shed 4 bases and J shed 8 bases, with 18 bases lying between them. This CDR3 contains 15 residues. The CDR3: CASSSGTRGDEKLFF. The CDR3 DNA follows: TGTGCCAGCAGCTCCGGGACCCGAGGGGACGAAAAACTGTTTTTT.

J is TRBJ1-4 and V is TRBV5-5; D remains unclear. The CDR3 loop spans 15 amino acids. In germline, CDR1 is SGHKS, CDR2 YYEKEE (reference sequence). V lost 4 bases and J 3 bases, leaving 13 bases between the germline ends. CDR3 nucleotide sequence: TGTGCCAGCAGCCCGATCGGGTCGGCTAATGAAAAACTGTTTTTT. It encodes CASSPIGSANEKLFF.

CDR3 sequence (DNA): TGTGCCAGCACCCCAGTTAGCGGGGGCTACAATGAGCAGTTCTTC. It encodes CASTPVSGGYNEQFF. The chain has TRBV2 and TRBJ2-1; 9 nucleotides align to TRBD2. V was pared by 7 bases and J by 3 bases, with 7 bases of the junction left unmatched. CDR1 is SNHLY, CDR2 FYNNEI, per germline. There are 15 residues in the CDR3.

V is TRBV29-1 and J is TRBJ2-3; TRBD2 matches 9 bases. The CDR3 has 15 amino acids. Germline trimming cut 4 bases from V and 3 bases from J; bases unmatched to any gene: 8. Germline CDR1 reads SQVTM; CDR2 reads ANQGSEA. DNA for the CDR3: TGCAGCGTTGGGCGGGAGGGCGCCCGGACAGATACGCAGTATTTT. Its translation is CSVGREGARTDTQYF.

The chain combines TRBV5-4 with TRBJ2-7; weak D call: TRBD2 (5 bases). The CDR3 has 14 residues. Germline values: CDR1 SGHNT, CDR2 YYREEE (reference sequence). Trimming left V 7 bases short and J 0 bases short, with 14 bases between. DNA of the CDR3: TGTGCCAGCCGCCGGGATTTAACCTCCTACGAGCAGTACTTC. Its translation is CASRRDLTSYEQYF.

The CDR3 DNA is TGTGCCAGCAGTGGATCTGGGTCCTACGAGCAGTACTTC. Protein sequence: CASSGSGSYEQYF. The chain couples TRBV2 to TRBJ2-7; no clear D gene. Trimming removed 4 bases at V and 1 base at J, with 8 bases between. This CDR3 spans 13 amino acids. Per the germline V gene, CDR1 is SNHLY and CDR2 is FYNNEI.

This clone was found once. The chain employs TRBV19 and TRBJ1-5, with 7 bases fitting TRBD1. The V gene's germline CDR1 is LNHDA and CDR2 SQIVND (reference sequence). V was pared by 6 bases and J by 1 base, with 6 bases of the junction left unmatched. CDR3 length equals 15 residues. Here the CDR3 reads CASSRPGQSNQPQHF. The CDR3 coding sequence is TGTGCCAGTAGCAGACCGGGACAGAGCAATCAGCCCCAGCATTTT.

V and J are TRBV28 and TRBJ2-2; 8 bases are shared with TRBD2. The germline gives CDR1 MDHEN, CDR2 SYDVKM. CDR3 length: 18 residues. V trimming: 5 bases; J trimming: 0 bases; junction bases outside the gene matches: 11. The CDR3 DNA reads TGTGCCAGCAGTCCCCTGTTAGCGGGAAGGGCGAACACCGGGGAGCTGTTTTTT. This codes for CASSPLLAGRANTGELFF.

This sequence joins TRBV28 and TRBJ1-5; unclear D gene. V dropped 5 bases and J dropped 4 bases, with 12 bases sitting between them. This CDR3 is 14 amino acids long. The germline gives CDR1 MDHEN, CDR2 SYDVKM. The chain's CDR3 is CASSRTLANQPQHF. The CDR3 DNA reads TGTGCCAGCAGTCGTACGTTAGCGAATCAGCCCCAGCATTTT.

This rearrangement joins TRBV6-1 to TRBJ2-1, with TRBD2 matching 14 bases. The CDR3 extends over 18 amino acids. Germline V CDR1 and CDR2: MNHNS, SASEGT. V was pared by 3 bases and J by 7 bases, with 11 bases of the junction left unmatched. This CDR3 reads CASSDRGPGTSGRNEQFF. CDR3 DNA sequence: TGTGCCAGCAGTGACAGGGGACCCGGGACTAGCGGGAGAAATGAGCAGTTCTTC.